One sample yielded the 26 T cell receptor beta chains listed below, sequenced in a study of sequential checkpoint blockade in melanoma. The method was immunoSEQ multiplex PCR; TCRdb's version includes in-frame clones alone and lacks a portion of them. The profile shows 25,000 to 30,000 clones, nearly 85% of them singletons. Treatment in this sample: randomized to nivolumab then ipilimumab (arm A) or the reverse (arm B). The input for sequencing was CD8+ T cells sorted from blood (inferred from file names), taken from a patient given nivolumab and ipilimumab in sequence. These TCRs come from a human donor with melanoma.

The V gene is TRBV7-9, the J gene TRBJ2-1; 9 bases fit TRBD1. Germline CDR1 reads SEHNR; CDR2 reads FQNEAQ (reference sequence). The CDR3 spans 15 residues. The junction had 2 bases not matched to a gene; V was cut back by 5 bases and J by 0 bases. CDR3 in DNA: TGTGCCAGCAGCCGGGACAGGGCCTCCTACAATGAGCAGTTCTTC. Its translation is CASSRDRASYNEQFF.

The chain is built from TRBV27 and TRBJ2-7, with D tentatively TRBD2 (6 bases). The CDR3 length is 16 residues. Trimming shortened V by 0 bases and J by 0 bases, and 12 bases separated the two germline ends. Looked up from germline, CDR1 is MNHEY and CDR2 is SMNVEV (reference sequence). CDR3 amino acids: CASSLSAFGSSYEQYF. CDR3 DNA sequence: TGTGCCAGCAGTTTATCAGCTTTCGGGAGCTCCTACGAGCAGTACTTC.

This clone has a single count. V is TRBV10-2 and J is TRBJ2-1, with 8 bases identical to TRBD2. The V gene end was trimmed by 5 bases and the J gene end by 8 bases; junction bases not matched to a gene: 8. Germline CDR1 and CDR2: WSHSY and SAAADI. This CDR3 comprises 14 residues. The CDR3 coding sequence is TGCGCCAGCAGTTCTCCGGGGGGGCGGGATGAGCAGTTCTTC. Translation gives CASSSPGGRDEQFF.

This chain uses TRBV19 with TRBJ2-7, with 7 nucleotides matching TRBD2. V was pared by 5 bases and J by 6 bases, with 4 bases of the junction left unmatched. Germline CDR1 and CDR2: LNHDA and SQIVND (reference sequence). This CDR3 spans 12 amino acids. In DNA, the CDR3 is TGTGCCAGTAGTTGGGGGGGGACCGAGCAGTACTTC. Translation gives CASSWGGTEQYF.

This chain connects TRBV9 to TRBJ1-1; 9 bases map to TRBD1. This CDR3 is 17 amino acids long. With 7 bases clipped from V and 0 bases from J, the junction kept 13 bases outside the gene matches. Germline CDR1 reads SGDLS; CDR2 reads YYNGEE. The CDR3 loop reads CASSLPTGGKVNTEAFF. CDR3 coding DNA: TGTGCCAGCTCCCTACCGACAGGGGGAAAGGTGAACACTGAAGCTTTCTTT.

The chain recombines TRBV16 with TRBJ1-1, with a possible D match to TRBD1 (5 bases). The V end was cut by 2 bases, the J end by 1 base, with 14 bases between. CDR1 and CDR2 (germline): KGHSY, FQNENV. The CDR3 length is 16 residues. The CDR3 region is CASSQGRVRGNTEAFF. CDR3 nucleotides: TGTGCCAGCAGCCAAGGCAGGGTAAGGGGGAACACTGAAGCTTTCTTT.

A few counts support this clone. The CDR3 nucleotides read TGTGCCAGCAGTCTGTCCCGAGCGGGGGGCAGGAATGAGCAGTTCTTC. Residues: CASSLSRAGGRNEQFF. The chain uses TRBV27 and TRBJ2-1; 9 bases map to TRBD2. The CDR3 covers 16 residues. J lost 7 bases, V lost 5 bases, and 12 bases had no gene match. Germline CDR1 reads MNHEY; CDR2 reads SMNVEV (reference sequence).

The chain has TRBV28 and TRBJ1-1; a possible D gene is TRBD1 (5 bases). V was trimmed by 3 bases and J by 3 bases, leaving 14 bases between them. Germline-derived CDR1 and CDR2 are MDHEN and SYDVKM. The CDR3 covers 15 residues. As DNA, the CDR3 is TGTGCCAGCAGTTTGGGGGACTACGGTCACACTGAAGCTTTCTTT. This encodes CASSLGDYGHTEAFF.

The chain uses TRBV4-2 and TRBJ2-2; TRBD2 matches at 9 bases. This CDR3 is built from 18 residues. The ends lost 1 base at V and 2 bases at J; junction bases unmatched: 8. The germline V gene has CDR1 LGHNA and CDR2 YNFKEQ. CDR3 sequence (DNA): TGTGCCAGCAGCCAAGGTTGGGCGGGAGGGCCAAACACCGGGGAGCTGTTTTTT. This sequence encodes CASSQGWAGGPNTGELFF.

CDR3 region: CASSLGGGEQYF. The CDR3 coding sequence is TGTGCCAGCAGCTTGGGGGGAGGCGAGCAGTACTTC. This sequence joins TRBV5-5 and TRBJ2-7, with D possibly TRBD2 on 6 matching bases. The CDR3 extends over 12 amino acids. Per the germline V gene, CDR1 is SGHKS and CDR2 is YYEKEE (reference sequence). The V and J ends lost 0 bases and 6 bases respectively, with 7 bases between them.

The chain's CDR3 is CASSPGGTYEQYF. In DNA form, the CDR3 reads TGTGCCAGCAGCCCCGGGGGGACCTACGAGCAGTACTTC. The rearrangement links TRBV7-3 to TRBJ2-7; 7 positions agree with TRBD2. V lost 5 bases to trimming and J lost 2 bases; unmatched junction nucleotides: 3. The CDR3 consists of 13 residues. Germline loops: CDR1 SGHTA, CDR2 FQGTGA.

The chain employs TRBV5-6 and TRBJ2-3; D not certain. The germline CDR1 and CDR2 sequences are SGHDT and YYEEEE. This CDR3 has 12 residues. V was trimmed by 3 bases and J by 6 bases, leaving 8 bases between them. The CDR3 nucleotides read TGTGCCAGCAGCTCGTCGTTGGATACGCAGTATTTT. Amino acid sequence: CASSSSLDTQYF.

The chain has TRBV9 and TRBJ2-6; D remains ambiguous. The germline V gene encodes CDR1 SGDLS and CDR2 YYNGEE. Deletions cut 4 bases from V and 6 bases from J, with 5 bases between. The CDR3 totals 12 residues. CDR3: CASSQAANVLTF. The DNA of the CDR3 is TGTGCCAGCAGCCAGGCGGCCAACGTCCTGACTTTC.

Note on this clone: Additional DNA sequences in this sample encode the identical CDR3. The CDR3 DNA reads as TGTGCCAGCAGTGAGTGGACAGGGGATAGCAATCAGCCCCAGCATTTT. This codes for CASSEWTGDSNQPQHF. The genes are TRBV6-1 and TRBJ1-5, with TRBD1 identical over 9 bases. After removal of 3 bases from V and 0 bases from J, the junction contained 3 bases not matched to a gene. This CDR3 is built from 16 residues. Germline loops: CDR1 MNHNS, CDR2 SASEGT.

The chain employs TRBV7-9 and TRBJ1-5, with 9 bases lining up with TRBD1. The CDR3 runs 17 residues. The V gene end was trimmed by 3 bases and the J gene end by 3 bases; junction bases not matched to a gene: 9. Germline values: CDR1 SEHNR, CDR2 FQNEAQ (reference sequence). CDR3 nucleotides: TGTGCCAGCAGCTTCTGGCGGGACAGGGATTTCAATCAGCCCCAGCATTTT. Residues: CASSFWRDRDFNQPQHF.

The chain combines TRBV19 with TRBJ2-5, with a possible D match to TRBD1 (5 bases). Gene TRBJ2-7 matches the end of the DNA better, so the J call may be wrong. The CDR3 loop spans 15 amino acids. Germline lookup yields CDR1 LNHDA and CDR2 SQIVND (reference sequence). This chain's CDR3 is CASSIFQGPYYEQYF. In DNA, the CDR3 is TGTGCCAGTAGTATATTCCAGGGTCCGTACTACGAGCAGTACTTC.

This chain connects TRBV7-9 to TRBJ2-6; D ambiguous. V lost 4 bases, J lost 0 bases, and 4 bases lay in between. The CDR3 extends over 14 amino acids. The V gene's germline CDR1 is SEHNR and CDR2 FQNEAQ (reference sequence). CDR3 sequence (DNA): TGTGCCAGCAGCTCCTCCTCTGGGGCCAACGTCCTGACTTTC. This codes for CASSSSSGANVLTF.

In this sample, this clone turned up a few times. The V gene is TRBV10-3, the J gene TRBJ2-7, with TRBD2 as a possible D gene (7 bases). CDR3 length: 14 amino acids. Germline CDR1 ENHRY, CDR2 SYGVKD. V was trimmed by 4 bases and J by 6 bases, leaving 16 bases between them. The CDR3 spells CAISVGGAEREQYF. The CDR3, as DNA: TGTGCCATCAGTGTTGGGGGGGCCGAACGCGAGCAGTACTTC.

The chain is built from TRBV6-5 and TRBJ2-5, with D possibly matching TRBD2 (6 bases). Germline-derived CDR1 and CDR2 are MNHEY and SVGAGI. The CDR3 totals 14 residues. With 2 bases removed from V and 3 bases from J, the gap between germline ends came to 10 bases. The CDR3 bases are TGTGCCAGCAGTTACAAGGGGAGGAAAGAGACCCAGTACTTC. Translating it yields CASSYKGRKETQYF.

CDR3 amino acids: CASSVIPGHSTYEQYF. The CDR3, as DNA: TGCGCCAGCAGCGTAATCCCGGGACACTCAACCTACGAGCAGTACTTC. This chain connects TRBV4-3 to TRBJ2-7, with a tentative D call TRBD1 (6 bases). Trimming took off 5 bases at V and 2 bases at J, with 19 bases between the two ends. Germline lookup yields CDR1 LGHNA and CDR2 YSLEER. There are 16 residues in the CDR3.

The chain links TRBV4-3 to TRBJ2-3; unclear D gene. Trimming pared 0 bases from V and 2 bases from J, leaving 21 bases between. Per germline, CDR1 LGHNA and CDR2 YSLEER. The CDR3 is 19 residues long. The CDR3 protein is CASSQEVSEYGSSTDTQYF. For the CDR3, the DNA is TGCGCCAGCAGCCAAGAAGTATCAGAGTACGGGTCTTCCACAGATACGCAGTATTTT.

V usage is TRBV2 and J usage is TRBJ2-5; D unclear. The CDR3 is made up of 16 amino acids. Germline CDR1 reads SNHLY; CDR2 reads FYNNEI. Trimming shortened V by 4 bases and J by 0 bases, and 15 bases separated the two germline ends. In nucleotides, the CDR3 is TGTGCCAGCAGTGGGGCAGAGCACTTGTACCAAGAGACCCAGTACTTC. The encoded protein is CASSGAEHLYQETQYF.

The V and J genes are TRBV27 and TRBJ2-1; D ambiguous. This CDR3 is built from 13 residues. Germline V gene data show CDR1 as MNHEY and CDR2 as SMNVEV (reference sequence). V was trimmed by 5 bases and J by 8 bases, leaving 13 bases between them. CDR3 loop: CASSPHPVDEQFF. In DNA form, the CDR3 reads TGTGCCAGCAGTCCCCACCCCGTAGATGAGCAGTTCTTC.

With regard to this clone: This sample also contains other DNA sequences that code for the same CDR3. The chain employs TRBV5-8 and TRBJ2-5, with 15 bases that match TRBD2. CDR1 is SGHTS and CDR2 is YDEGEE in the germline V gene. Trimming cost V 2 bases and J 5 bases; bases outside gene matches: 7. The CDR3 consists of 17 residues. The CDR3 region has the DNA TGTGCCAGCAGCTTCGGACTAGCGGGAGGGCCGGGGGAGACCCAGTACTTC. It encodes CASSFGLAGGPGETQYF.

The gene calls are TRBV7-2 and TRBJ1-1, with D uncertain. The V gene lost 0 bases and the J gene lost 7 bases, with 12 bases spanning the gap. Per germline, CDR1 SGHTA and CDR2 FQGNSA. This CDR3 spans 14 amino acids. CDR3 nucleotide sequence: TGTGCCAGCAGCTTAGCCGGGAACCGTCATGAAGCTTTCTTT. It is translated as CASSLAGNRHEAFF.

The chain recombines TRBV7-8 with TRBJ1-5; weak D call: TRBD1 (6 bases). The germline CDR1 and CDR2 sequences are SGHVS and FQNEAQ. The V end was cut by 4 bases, the J end by 0 bases, with 7 bases between. This CDR3 spans 14 amino acids. This chain's CDR3 is CASSSRGSNQPQHF. The CDR3, as DNA: TGTGCCAGCAGCTCCAGGGGTAGCAATCAGCCCCAGCATTTT.